The 29 T cell receptor beta chains in this list originate from one sample, sequenced in a study of regulatory T cells in long-lasting Graves disease. The time point here: newly diagnosed GD, antithyroid drugs for less than 3 months. Extracted PBMC RNA gave rise to the TCR library. To make TCR beta libraries, researchers used iRepertoire HTBI primers and Arm-PCR of CDR3 regions. TCRdb ran MiXCR on the multiplex PCR reads and lists one entry per CDR3 protein. The profile shows 350,000 to 500,000 distinct CDR3 sequences, 12% to 15% of them singletons. These data were also filed under a second study, of T cells in Graves' hyperthyroidism and ophthalmopathy.

The source material was peripheral blood mononuclear cells (PBMCs), sampled at new diagnosis, from a patient treated with antithyroid drugs. These receptors came from a woman in her fifties or sixties with Graves disease.

This clonotype was observed many times. The rearrangement uses TRBV6-1 and TRBJ2-5; 8 nucleotides agree with TRBD2. V dropped 7 bases and J dropped 5; count of bases not matched to a gene: 12. Germline V CDR1 and CDR2: MNHNS, SASEGT. The CDR3 has 15 amino acids. CDR3 coding DNA: TGTGCCAGCAACATAGCGGGAAGGGCTATCGAGACCCAGTACTTC. It is translated as CASNIAGRAIETQYF.

With regard to this clonotype: With a much larger clone just one base away, this may be a read error. The rearrangement links TRBV12-3 or TRBV12-4 to TRBJ2-7; D is uncertain. The CDR3 is 14 amino acids. CDR3 in amino acids: CAGSFLAGAYEQYF. CDR3 in DNA: TGTGCCGGCAGTTTTCTCGCAGGAGCCTACGAGCAGTACTTC.

This clonotype was picked up many times. The chain carries TRBV30 and TRBJ2-5; 13 nucleotides align to TRBD2. This CDR3 comprises 15 residues. Germline CDR1 GTSNPN, CDR2 SVGIG (reference sequence). The J segment lost 7 bases and the V segment lost 3 bases, leaving 8 bases of the junction unmatched. The CDR3 DNA follows: TGTGCCTGGAGACTAGCGGGAGGGATCGTTAGGACCCAGTACTTC. Its translation: CAWRLAGGIVRTQYF.

Ten or more counts support this clonotype. The V gene is TRBV28, the J gene TRBJ2-1; 7 nucleotides match TRBD2. Germline CDR1 is MDHEN and CDR2 is SYDVKM. The ends lost 7 bases at V and 0 bases at J; junction bases unmatched: 9. CDR3 length equals 16 residues. This CDR3 is CASTSRGGSSYNEQFF. CDR3 DNA: TGTGCCAGCACCTCTAGGGGCGGGAGCTCCTACAATGAGCAGTTCTTC.

The V and J genes are TRBV4-1 and TRBJ2-3; weak D call: TRBD2 (6 bases). Per germline, CDR1 MGHRA and CDR2 YSYEKL. The CDR3 sequence is 15 residues long. V lost 1 base and J 3 bases, leaving 11 bases between the germline ends. CDR3 protein: CASSQVLEGTDTQYF. CDR3 nucleotides: TGCGCCAGCAGCCAAGTGCTGGAGGGAACAGATACGCAGTATTTT.

About this clonotype: A much bigger clone sits one base away, suggesting this may be a read error. The V call is TRBV29-1, the J call TRBJ2-3; D ambiguous. The V end was cut by 4 bases, the J end by 1 base, with 3 bases between. Germline CDR1 and CDR2: SQVTM and ANQGSEA. The CDR3 contains 11 residues. The CDR3: CSVAGTDTQYF. CDR3 coding DNA: TGCAGCGTTGCGGGCACAGATACGCAGTATTTT.

This clonotype has only a few counts. The chain uses TRBV28 and TRBJ2-7; the match to TRBD2 covers 9 bases. J was trimmed by 3 bases and V by 4 bases; bases with no gene match: 16. Germline V CDR1 and CDR2: MDHEN, SYDVKM. This CDR3 comprises 18 residues. The CDR3 loop reads CASSSGPGMIAGVYEQYF. CDR3 coding DNA: TGTGCCAGCAGTTCCGGCCCCGGGATGATAGCGGGAGTCTACGAGCAGTACTTC.

The table lists this clonotype with many counts. This rearrangement joins TRBV11-2 to TRBJ2-5; a weak D match, TRBD1 (6 bases). Germline-derived CDR1 and CDR2 are SGHAT and FQNNGV. V lost 5 bases and J 0 bases, leaving 22 bases between the germline ends. The CDR3 is 18 amino acids. Written as DNA, the CDR3 is TGTGCCAGCAGCAGAGCGGTTTCGAGTGGGGGCCACCAAGAGACCCAGTACTTC. Protein product: CASSRAVSSGGHQETQYF. Complete variable domain (other parts from reference TRBV11-2 and TRBJ2-5): EAGVAQSPRYKIIEKRQSVAFWCNPISGHATLYWYQQILGQGPKLLIQFQNNGVVDDSQLPKDRFSAERLKGVDSTLKIQPAKLEDSAVYLCASSRAVSSGGHQETQYFGPGTRLLVL.

The table lists this clonotype with many counts. The rearrangement uses TRBV24-1 and TRBJ2-3; 9 bases map to TRBD2. V lost 2 bases, J lost 5 bases, and 1 base stayed unmatched. Germline values: CDR1 KGHDR, CDR2 SFDVKD. CDR3 length: 14 amino acids. The CDR3 sequence: CATSDSLAGDTQYF. The CDR3 DNA reads as TGTGCCACCAGTGATTCACTAGCGGGAGATACGCAGTATTTT.

V and J are TRBV12-3 or TRBV12-4 and TRBJ1-6; D ambiguous. This CDR3 contains 17 residues. Between the trimmed V and J ends, which lost 5 bases and 0 bases, there was a span of 14 bases. The CDR3: CASSPLERSSYNSPLHF. CDR3 DNA: TGTGCCAGCAGTCCCCTCGAACGGAGCTCCTATAATTCACCCCTCCACTTT.

Regarding this clonotype: No conserved phenylalanine or tryptophan ends this CDR3, so it is likely a read error. V is TRBV2 and J is TRBJ2-3; 14 bases are a match to TRBD2. This CDR3 is built from 15 residues. Trimming at V came to 1 base and at J to 6 bases, leaving 0 bases not matched to a gene. CDR1 is SNHLY and CDR2 is FYNNEI in the germline V gene. The CDR3 loop is CASSEGTSGRDTQYL. CDR3 coding DNA: TGTGCCAGCAGTGAAGGGACTAGCGGGAGGGATACGCAGTATCTT.

This clonotype was seen only a few times. Written as DNA, the CDR3 is TGCGCCAGCAGCTTTGGACAGGGTGGATCGACCGGGGAGCTGTTTTTT. Protein product: CASSFGQGGSTGELFF. The gene calls are TRBV5-1 and TRBJ2-2, with 8 bases matching TRBD1. Trimming removed 2 bases from V and 5 bases from J; junction bases left unmatched: 8. The CDR3 is made up of 16 amino acids. From germline, CDR1 is SGHRS and CDR2 YFSETQ.

This clonotype was seen many times. V and J are TRBV3-1 and TRBJ2-7; 10 bases line up with TRBD1. From germline, CDR1 is LGHDT and CDR2 YNNKEL (reference sequence). The CDR3 is made up of 15 amino acids. Trimming removed 1 base from V and 3 bases from J; junction bases left unmatched: 3. Here the CDR3 DNA reads TGTGCCAGCAGCCAAGGGGACAGGGGTCACTACGAGCAGTACTTC. This codes for CASSQGDRGHYEQYF.

This clonotype was observed at least ten times. The gene calls are TRBV7-3 and TRBJ2-1; the D gene is possibly TRBD2 (5 bases). Germline V lookup: CDR1 SGHTA, CDR2 FQGTGA. This CDR3 is 16 amino acids long. V lost 5 bases, J lost 2 bases, and 16 bases lay in between. Here the CDR3 reads CASSKISGATYNEQFF. The CDR3 DNA is TGTGCCAGCAGCAAGATAAGCGGTGCTACCTACAATGAGCAGTTCTTC.

V gene TRBV10-1 combines with J gene TRBJ1-5, with TRBD1 matching over 8 bases. Looked up from germline, CDR1 is WNHNN and CDR2 is SYGVQD (reference sequence). V lost 9 bases, J lost 7 bases, and 14 bases stayed unmatched. This CDR3 is 15 amino acids long. CDR3 in DNA: TGCGCCAGGACACGCTCGACAGGGGTTGGGCAGCCCCAGCATTTT. Protein product: CARTRSTGVGQPQHF.

This clonotype was observed a few times. The CDR3 spells CASSQLAGSSTDTQYF. In DNA, the CDR3 is TGTGCCAGCAGCCAATTAGCGGGATCTAGCACAGATACGCAGTATTTT. The chain is built from TRBV14 and TRBJ2-3; 8 nucleotides agree with TRBD2. V gave up 2 bases and J gave up 0 bases; unmatched junction bases: 4. Germline V gene lookup returns CDR1 SGHDN and CDR2 FVKESK. CDR3 length: 16 amino acids.

In this sample, this clonotype turned up many times. CDR3 sequence: CASSSQGRGVSSSYNEQFF. CDR3 nucleotides: TGTGCCAGCAGTTCCCAGGGGAGAGGGGTCTCAAGCTCCTACAATGAGCAGTTCTTC. This chain joins TRBV28 and TRBJ2-1, with a tentative D call TRBD1 (6 bases). The CDR3 contains 19 residues. Trimming took off 4 bases at V and 0 bases at J, with 22 bases between the two ends. CDR1 and CDR2 (germline): MDHEN, SYDVKM.

This clonotype came up many times. V is TRBV5-1 and J is TRBJ2-1, with TRBD2 matching 9 bases. The CDR3 contains 18 residues. Germline CDR1 reads SGHRS; CDR2 reads YFSETQ. After removal of 1 base from V and 1 base from J, the junction contained 9 bases not matched to a gene. The CDR3, as DNA: TGCGCCAGCAGCTTGTTAGCTAGCGGGATGGATTCCTACAATGAGCAGTTCTTC. Its protein product is CASSLLASGMDSYNEQFF. The entire variable domain, with the rest obtained from reference TRBV5-1 and TRBJ2-1, is as follows: KAGVTQTPRYLIKTRGQQVTLSCSPISGHRSVSWYQQTPGQGLQFLFEYFSETQRNKGNFPGRFSGRQFSNSRSEMNVSTLELGDSALYLCASSLLASGMDSYNEQFFGPGTRLTVL.

This clonotype was picked up a small number of times. The chain is built from TRBV5-1 and TRBJ2-7, with 8 nucleotides matching TRBD2. The junction had 18 bases not matched to a gene; V was cut back by 4 bases and J by 0 bases. The CDR3 spans 19 residues. Per the germline V gene, CDR1 is SGHRS and CDR2 is YFSETQ. The chain's CDR3 is CASSPGKERTSTGSYEQYF. The CDR3, as DNA: TGCGCCAGCAGCCCGGGGAAAGAAAGGACTAGCACGGGCTCCTACGAGCAGTACTTC.

This clonotype was recorded many times. The rearrangement links TRBV20-1 to TRBJ2-7, with 10 bases matching TRBD2. Germline trimming cut 6 bases from V and 2 bases from J; bases unmatched to any gene: 7. This CDR3 has 14 residues. Germline-derived CDR1 and CDR2 are DFQATT and SNEGSKA (reference sequence). The CDR3, as DNA: TGCAGTGCGGCTAGCGGGAGTAGTACCTACGAGCAGTACTTC. It specifies CSAASGSSTYEQYF.

A note on this clonotype: A read error may be the cause here, since a much bigger clone is one base away. The chain uses TRBV7-9 and TRBJ2-3, with D perhaps matching TRBD1 (6 bases). The J call may not be correct, given that the DNA end is closer to TRBJ2-7. Per germline, CDR1 SEHNR and CDR2 FQNEAQ (reference sequence). The CDR3 is 14 residues long. The CDR3 DNA follows: TGTGCCAGCAGCCGGGACACAAGGTCTTACGAGCAGTACTTC. It is translated as CASSRDTRSYEQYF.

Worth noting for this clonotype: This may come from a read error, since a much larger clone is one base off. The V call is TRBV20-1, the J call TRBJ2-7; TRBD2 aligns across 10 bases. Germline CDR1 reads DFQATT; CDR2 reads SNEGSKA (reference sequence). The CDR3 consists of 15 residues. With 3 bases clipped from V and 7 bases from J, the junction kept 12 bases outside the gene matches. CDR3 in amino acids: CSARDASGSLNEQYF. The CDR3 DNA reads TGCAGTGCTAGGGACGCTAGCGGGAGTTTGAATGAGCAGTACTTC.

The sample holds many counts of this clonotype. The V gene is TRBV18, the J gene TRBJ2-2; the D gene is possibly TRBD1 (6 bases). The CDR3 length is 16 residues. Between the trimmed V and J ends, which lost 4 bases and 1 base, there was a span of 13 bases. Germline lookup yields CDR1 KGHSH and CDR2 LQKENI. The CDR3 here is CASSQSQGLNTGELFF. The CDR3 DNA is TGTGCCAGCTCACAATCACAGGGATTGAACACCGGGGAGCTGTTTTTT.

The V and J genes are TRBV5-1 and TRBJ2-1; TRBD2 agrees at 13 bases. The CDR3 extends over 15 amino acids. The V gene's germline CDR1 is SGHRS and CDR2 YFSETQ. The junction had 6 bases not matched to a gene; V was cut back by 3 bases and J by 9 bases. CDR3 coding DNA: TGCGCCAGCAGCTCTGGACTAGCGGGAGTTCTTGAGCAGTTCTTC. This translates into CASSSGLAGVLEQFF.

The sample holds many counts of this clonotype. This chain connects TRBV30 to TRBJ1-2; a possible D gene is TRBD1 (5 bases). Germline CDR1 reads GTSNPN; CDR2 reads SVGIG (reference sequence). CDR3 length equals 12 residues. Trimming shortened V by 1 base and J by 7 bases, and 10 bases separated the two germline ends. CDR3 amino acids: CAWSGGHFGYTF. CDR3 bases: TGTGCCTGGAGTGGCGGACACTTTGGCTACACCTTC.

Many counts were recorded for this clonotype. V and J are TRBV28 and TRBJ1-2; D not resolved. Germline loops: CDR1 MDHEN, CDR2 SYDVKM. V lost 10 bases and J 3 bases, leaving 9 bases between the germline ends. This CDR3 has 11 residues. The chain's CDR3 is CATRLYYGYTF. CDR3 nucleotide sequence: TGTGCCACCCGTTTATACTATGGCTACACCTTC.

This clonotype was found many times. The chain links TRBV2 to TRBJ2-1; D may be TRBD1 (6 bases). This CDR3 contains 21 residues. Germline values: CDR1 SNHLY, CDR2 FYNNEI. V gave up 0 bases and J gave up 5 bases, with 29 bases separating them. CDR3 sequence: CASSEALFRFRRGVLDNEQFF. The CDR3 region has the DNA TGTGCCAGCAGTGAAGCGCTTTTTCGTTTTCGCAGGGGTGTTTTAGACAATGAGCAGTTCTTC.

Concerning this clonotype: This may stem from a read error, because a much larger clone lies one nucleotide away. The J gene is TRBJ2-1, the V gene TRBV27, with 15 positions matching TRBD2. Germline trimming cut 5 bases from V and 6 bases from J; bases unmatched to any gene: 5. The CDR3 is 16 amino acids. Germline V gene data show CDR1 as MNHEY and CDR2 as SMNVEV (reference sequence). CDR3 bases: TGTGCCAGCAGTCCCGGACTAGCGGGGGGGGGCAATGAGCAGTTCTTC. Translating gives CASSPGLAGGGNEQFF.

This clonotype was detected a few times. No conserved phenylalanine or tryptophan is present at the end of the CDR3, so a read error is the likely explanation. The J gene is TRBJ1-1, the V gene TRBV19, with D unresolved. Germline-derived CDR1 and CDR2 are LNHDA and SQIVND (reference sequence). The germline V and J ends were trimmed by 3 bases and 4 bases, with 9 bases remaining between them. This CDR3 has 13 residues. The CDR3 loop reads CASSMGVVTEAFS. As DNA, the CDR3 is TGTGCCAGTAGTATGGGCGTGGTCACTGAAGCTTTCTCT.